This T cell receptor (beta chain) was recorded in a study of T-cell memory formation after mild COVID-19. The overall study: Clusters of TCRs were largely donor specific.

A few counts support this clonotype. What it recognizes is unknown. Overall study results and limits: Day 15 to 85 contracting clones showed balanced CD4/CD8; later expanders leaned CD4+. Nothing showed for sure that second-wave clones peaking on day 37 were SARS-CoV-2 specific.

TCRdb processed the 5' RACE reads anew with MiXCR; each CDR3 protein has one entry. The sample lists around 180,000 distinct CDR3 sequences, less than 20% seen once, with around 3.9% in the top ten. The length of the CDR3 is 14 residues. V was cut by 4 bases and J by 3 bases, with 10 bases left in between. The germline CDR1 and CDR2 sequences are SGHRS and YFSETQ. The rearrangement joins TRBV5-1 to TRBJ1-4; D unclear. Sequenced material: PBMCs or a T cell subset sorted from them (not recorded which). The receptor was isolated from a man aged 18 to 29 who had mild COVID-19 (a few samples of this study predate the infection). Cell type and time point are not known. This CDR3 reads CASSPGRPNEKLFF. Here the CDR3 DNA reads TGCGCCAGCAGCCCGGGCCGTCCTAATGAAAAACTGTTTTTT.